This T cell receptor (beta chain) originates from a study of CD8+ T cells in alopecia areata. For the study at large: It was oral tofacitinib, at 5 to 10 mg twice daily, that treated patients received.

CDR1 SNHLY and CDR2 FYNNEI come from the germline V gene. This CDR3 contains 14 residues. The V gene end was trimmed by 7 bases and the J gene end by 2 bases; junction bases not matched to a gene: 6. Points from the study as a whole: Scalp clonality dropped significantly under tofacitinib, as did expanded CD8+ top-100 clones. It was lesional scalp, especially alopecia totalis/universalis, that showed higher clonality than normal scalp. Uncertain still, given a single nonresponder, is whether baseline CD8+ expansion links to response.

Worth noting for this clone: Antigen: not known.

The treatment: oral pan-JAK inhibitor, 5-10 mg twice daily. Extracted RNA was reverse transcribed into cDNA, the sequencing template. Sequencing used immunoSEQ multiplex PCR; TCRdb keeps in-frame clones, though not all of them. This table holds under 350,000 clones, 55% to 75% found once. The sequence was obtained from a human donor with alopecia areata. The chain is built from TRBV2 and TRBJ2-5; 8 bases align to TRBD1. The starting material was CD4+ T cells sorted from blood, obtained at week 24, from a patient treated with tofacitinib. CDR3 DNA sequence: TGTGCCAGCAACCGACAGGGGAGTCAAGAGACCCAGTACTTC. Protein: CASNRQGSQETQYF. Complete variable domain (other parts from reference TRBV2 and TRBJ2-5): EPEVTQTPSHQVTQMGQEVILRCVPISNHLYFYWYRQILGQKVEFLVSFYNNEISEKSEIFDDQFSVERPDGSNFTLKIRSTKLEDSAMYFCASNRQGSQETQYFGPGTRLLVL.